Following are 9 T cell receptor beta chains from one sample sequenced in a study of blood T cell repertoires in COVID-19. Profiled with immunoSEQ multiplex PCR; TCRdb holds only in-frame clones, not every one. The sample contains 200,000 to 250,000 clones, about 81% of which appear only once. The source material was peripheral blood. The receptor source for this set is a woman aged 80 or over with COVID-19, enrolled during active disease.

In its sample, this clone was seen once. V usage is TRBV30 and J usage is TRBJ1-1, with D unclear. The CDR3 consists of 15 residues. CDR1 is GTSNPN, CDR2 SVGIG, per germline (reference sequence). Trimming cost V 3 bases and J 0 bases, with 14 bases left between them. Here the CDR3 reads CAWRLIGRMNTEAFF. DNA of the CDR3: TGTGCCTGGAGACTAATTGGTCGGATGAACACTGAAGCTTTCTTT.

The chain recombines TRBV5-4 with TRBJ2-2; D gene uncertain. Germline V CDR1 and CDR2: SGHNT, YYREEE (reference sequence). Trimming removed 2 bases at V and 0 bases at J, with 8 bases between. The CDR3 contains 15 residues. CDR3 residues: CASSLEITNTGELFF. The CDR3 DNA follows: TGTGCCAGCAGCTTAGAGATCACGAACACCGGGGAGCTGTTTTTT.

This rearrangement joins TRBV11-2 to TRBJ1-6; D may be TRBD1 (6 bases). The ends were cut back, 2 bases at V and 9 bases at J, with 14 bases in the middle. There are 15 residues in the CDR3. Germline V CDR1 and CDR2: SGHAT, FQNNGV. This CDR3 is CASSLRAGVGSPLHF. CDR3 bases: TGTGCCAGCAGCTTAAGGGCAGGGGTGGGTTCACCCCTCCACTTT.

In its sample, this clone was seen a few times. The chain recombines TRBV28 with TRBJ2-5; TRBD2 matches 9 bases. Germline CDR1 is MDHEN and CDR2 is SYDVKM. Trimming took 3 bases from V and 4 from J; bases not matched to a gene: 6. The CDR3 spans 15 residues. The CDR3 DNA reads as TGTGCCAGCAGTTTTAGCGGGAGAATGGTAGAGACCCAGTACTTC. The encoded protein is CASSFSGRMVETQYF.

The chain couples TRBV25-1 to TRBJ1-1; tentatively, D is TRBD1 (5 bases). Germline CDR1 reads MGHDK; CDR2 reads SYGVNS. The CDR3 sequence is 14 residues long. V was shortened by 0 bases and J by 4 bases, with 9 bases between the two germline ends. In DNA, the CDR3 is TGTGCCAGCAGTGAATACGGGGGAGGCACTGAAGCTTTCTTT. It yields the protein CASSEYGGGTEAFF.

The gene calls are TRBV6-2 or TRBV6-3 and TRBJ1-5, with a tentative D call TRBD1 (6 bases). Germline assignment: CDR1 MNHEY and CDR2 SVGEGT. V lost 6 bases to trimming and J lost 4 bases, with 16 bases between them. The CDR3 totals 15 residues. DNA for the CDR3: TGTGCCAGCAGCACAATAAATACAGGGAATCAGCCCCAGCATTTT. Amino acids: CASSTINTGNQPQHF.

This clone was observed a handful of times. This sample includes further DNA sequences coding for the same CDR3. V and J are TRBV18 and TRBJ2-5, with D maybe TRBD1 (6 bases). The ends were cut back, 3 bases at V and 4 bases at J, with 9 bases in the middle. The CDR3 loop spans 13 amino acids. Germline loops: CDR1 KGHSH, CDR2 LQKENI. The CDR3 is CASSPGAGETQYF. The CDR3, as DNA: TGTGCCAGCTCACCGGGGGCTGGAGAGACCCAGTACTTC.

The V call is TRBV5-1, the J call TRBJ2-1, with 9 nucleotides matching TRBD1. This CDR3 comprises 15 residues. V lost 5 bases to trimming and J lost 6 bases; unmatched junction nucleotides: 9. In germline, CDR1 is SGHRS, CDR2 YFSETQ. CDR3 loop: CASRTTGTGSNEQFF. CDR3 DNA: TGCGCCAGCAGAACGACCGGGACAGGGTCCAATGAGCAGTTCTTC.

The genes are TRBV4-1 and TRBJ2-1; 10 bases are a match to TRBD2. The CDR3 sequence is 16 residues long. V was clipped by 1 base and J by 7 bases; unmatched bases: 7. Germline-derived CDR1 and CDR2 are MGHRA and YSYEKL. In DNA form, the CDR3 reads TGCGCCAGCAGCCAAGTCAGCGGGAGGGCCCAGAATGAGCAGTTCTTC. Its protein is CASSQVSGRAQNEQFF.